This T cell receptor (beta chain) appears in the sequencing data of a study of blood T cells in healthy people across ages (dated by TCRdb to the mid-2010s). A note on the overall study: In model experiments, template switching captured roughly one uniquely barcoded TCR beta cDNA molecule for every two T cells. The study measured age-related changes in TCR beta repertoire diversity using deep sequencing normalized with unique cDNA molecular identifiers. For two donors (one aged 18 to 29 and one aged 80 or older), the study analyzed two additional independent replicas of 1 million unique cDNA reads from the same blood draw. Four age groups were formed from the donors: young (average 16 years), middle-aged (just under 40), aged (about 62) and long-lived (around 80).

Spanning cysteine to phenylalanine, the CDR3 consists of 15 amino acids. The kept DNA is CDR3 alone, 45 bases in frame from the first base. CDR1 and CDR2 are read off the germline V gene as SGHTA and FQGNSA. Libraries were built with 5' RACE. The data were produced on an Illumina HiSeq 2500. A second PCR of roughly 7 to 11 cycles was performed with a sample-barcoded 5' primer and a J-beta primer mix. A template-switch 5' adaptor carrying 12 random nucleotides introduced a unique molecular identifier onto each TCR beta cDNA molecule. Each sample yielded at least 2.5 million CDR3-containing paired-end reads. All of the RNA was converted into first-strand cDNA using the Mint cDNA synthesis kit, with a TRBC-specific oligonucleotide serving as the primer. After uracil-DNA glycosylase treatment, a first 18-cycle PCR used universal primers M1SS and BC2_uni_R on all cDNA. Regarding the original processing steps: Each sample was normalized by randomly selecting 1 million high-quality reads, each carrying a distinct molecular identifier. Instead of being binned into consensus sequences, reads with shared molecular identifiers were discarded. MiTCR, set to a Q25 quality threshold and the strictest error-elimination algorithm, was used for CDR3 identification, clonotype clustering and error correction. A nonparametric unseen species model with Euler transformation was used to estimate a lower bound on total TCR beta diversity. In-frame beta chains were kept once TCRdb had trimmed the public reads at Q25 with fastp and called clones with MiXCR. Every distinct CDR3 protein forms one entry, paired with its most common genes and DNA. The V and J calls were not made by the authors but by TCRdb's processing. The sample table contains more than 500,000 distinct CDR3 sequences; only one count was recorded for roughly a quarter of them. Roughly 3.5% of the sample is held by the ten biggest clonotypes.

Systemically healthy Caucasian individuals from Russia, 35 to 40 in total and aged roughly 6 to 95 years, were included as donors. Approximately 9.7 milliliters of peripheral blood were drawn from each donor into EDTA-treated Vacutainer tubes. Ficoll-Paque density-gradient centrifugation was used to isolate PBMCs, with at least 7 million per sample. Total RNA, at least 5 micrograms per sample, was extracted from PBMCs with Trizol reagent. The percentages of naive CD45RAhigh/CD27high T cells were determined by flow cytometry on a PBMC aliquot from every donor. With respect to this clonotype: Its antigen has not been determined. Nothing much larger sits one base from this clone, and base qualities are not available.

The study at large found these results: Observed TCR beta diversity per million T cells fell roughly linearly with age, and a significant reduction was already apparent by age around 40. Observed TCR beta diversity correlated strongly with the percentage of naive T cells measured by flow cytometry. Since profiling was done on bulk unsorted PBMCs, naive and antigen-experienced compartments could not be conclusively compared. Estimates of total diversity based on one million sequenced T cells were considered lower bounds and underestimates. Because the CMV infection status of the donors was unknown, age-related changes in expanded clonotypes may potentially have been confounded. The long-lived group showed more naive CD4+ T cells, fewer expanded clones and increased TCR diversity than the aged group, suggesting age selection.

The sample was also linked to a second study, of T cells of mothers and their children. From the second report: Donors were nine systemically healthy Caucasian individuals: three mothers and their six children. cDNA synthesis used all of the extracted RNA, with about 1.5 ug of RNA in each 15 ul reaction. In the second PCR, sample barcodes and 2-4 random nucleotides were introduced via the M1S primer. Over 8.5 million TCR beta CDR3 reads were obtained for each mother, and millions of reads were obtained for each child. In both related and unrelated pairs, thymic selection shapes the output of TCR recombination in a similar way, with inherited differences having only a minor effect. Related mother-child pairs always showed normalized repertoire overlap that was slightly higher than in unrelated mother-child pairs, though the difference was never significant. No persistent microchimeric T cell clones were found, with a detection sensitivity of 80 to 100 clones per million clonotypes. In the study, deep NGS was used to compare the TCR beta repertoires of mothers and children, and features distinguishing related mother-child pairs from unrelated individuals were sought. The mean age was roughly 36 +/- 4 years for the mothers and approximately 11 +/- 4 years for the children. After adapter ligation was performed with NEBNext reagents, the libraries were sequenced on an Illumina HiSeq 2000 with 100+100 nt paired-end reads. Mother and child libraries were prepared a month apart and sequenced in separate runs to prevent cross-contamination. Each donor had between roughly 500,000 and 2,100,000 distinct TCR beta clonotypes identified. Naive TCR beta clonotypes were estimated from low-frequency clonotypes matched to each donor's FACS-determined naive share, without sorting.

Sequencing used blood. Recombination joined TRBV7-2 with TRBJ2-5; TRBD2 fits 8 bases in the junction. TRBJ2-1 matches the DNA end more closely, so the J call is doubtful. This TCR came from a boy aged 2 to 9 in good health. The CDR3 region reads CASSFSGTPYNEQFF. The nucleotide sequence reads as follows: TGTGCCAGCAGCTTTAGCGGGACCCCGTACAATGAGCAGTTCTTC.